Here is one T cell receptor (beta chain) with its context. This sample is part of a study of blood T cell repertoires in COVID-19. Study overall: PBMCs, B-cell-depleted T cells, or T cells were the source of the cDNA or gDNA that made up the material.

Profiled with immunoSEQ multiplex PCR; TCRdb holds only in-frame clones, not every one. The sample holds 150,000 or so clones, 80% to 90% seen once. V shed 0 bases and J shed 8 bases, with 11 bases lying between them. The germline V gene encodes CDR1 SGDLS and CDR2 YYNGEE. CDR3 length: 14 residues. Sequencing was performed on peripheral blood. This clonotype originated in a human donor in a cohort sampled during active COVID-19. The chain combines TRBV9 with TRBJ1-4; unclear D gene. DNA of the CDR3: TGTGCCAGCAGCGTAGAACTTACTAGGGAAAAACTGTTTTTT. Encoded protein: CASSVELTREKLFF.